This entry is about one T cell receptor beta chain. All of the isolated RNA was reverse transcribed, so expressed TCRB transcripts were sequenced. Sequencing was performed with immunoSEQ multiplex PCR; in TCRdb, only in-frame clones are kept and a portion is missing. The data show 350,000 to 450,000 clones, approximately 14% seen once. With 4 bases removed from V and 0 bases from J, the gap between germline ends came to 11 bases. Germline loops: CDR1 SGDLS, CDR2 YYNGEE. CDR3 length: 15 residues. This specimen belongs to a study of beta chain features in type 1 diabetes. Sequences were obtained from naive CD4+ T cells from blood. This receptor was identified in a man younger than 45 in good health. The rearrangement links TRBV9 to TRBJ2-1, with unresolved D. In nucleotides, the CDR3 is TGTGCCAGCAGCCCCTCGTCGGGCTCCTACAATGAGCAGTTCTTC. Translating it yields CASSPSSGSYNEQFF.